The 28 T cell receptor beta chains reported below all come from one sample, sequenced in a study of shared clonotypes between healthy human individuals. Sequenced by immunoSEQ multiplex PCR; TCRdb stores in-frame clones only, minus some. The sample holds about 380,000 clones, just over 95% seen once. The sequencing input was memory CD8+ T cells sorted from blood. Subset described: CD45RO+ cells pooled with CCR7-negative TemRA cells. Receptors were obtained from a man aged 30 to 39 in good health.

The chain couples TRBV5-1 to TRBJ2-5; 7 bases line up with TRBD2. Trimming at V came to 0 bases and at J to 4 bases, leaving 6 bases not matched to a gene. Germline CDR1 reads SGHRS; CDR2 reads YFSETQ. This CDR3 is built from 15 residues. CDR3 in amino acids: CASSLGGLVGETQYF. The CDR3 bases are TGCGCCAGCAGCTTGGGTGGACTAGTGGGAGAGACCCAGTACTTC.

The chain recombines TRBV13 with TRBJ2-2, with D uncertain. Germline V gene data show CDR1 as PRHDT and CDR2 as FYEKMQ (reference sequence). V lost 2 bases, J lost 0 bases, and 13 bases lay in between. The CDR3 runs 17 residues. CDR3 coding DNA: TGTGCCAGCAGCTTATTGATCGCCCCCTCGAACACCGGGGAGCTGTTTTTT. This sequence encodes CASSLLIAPSNTGELFF.

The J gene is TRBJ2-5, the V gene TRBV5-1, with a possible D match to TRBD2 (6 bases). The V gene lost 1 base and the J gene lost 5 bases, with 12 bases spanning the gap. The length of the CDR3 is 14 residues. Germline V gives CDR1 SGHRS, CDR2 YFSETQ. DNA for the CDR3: TGCGCCAGCAGCTTGAGGTCGGGGGAGGAGACCCAGTACTTC. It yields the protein CASSLRSGEETQYF.

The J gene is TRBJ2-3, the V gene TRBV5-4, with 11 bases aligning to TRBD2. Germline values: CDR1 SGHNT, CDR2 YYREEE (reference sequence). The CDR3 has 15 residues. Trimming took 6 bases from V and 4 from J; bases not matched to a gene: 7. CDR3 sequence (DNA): TGTGCCAGCAACCCCGGGACTAGCGGAGCAGATACGCAGTATTTT. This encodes CASNPGTSGADTQYF.

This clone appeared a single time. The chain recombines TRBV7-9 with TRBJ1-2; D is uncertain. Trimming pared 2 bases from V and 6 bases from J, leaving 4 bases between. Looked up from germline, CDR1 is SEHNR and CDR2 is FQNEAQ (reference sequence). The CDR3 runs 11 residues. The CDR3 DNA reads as TGTGCCAGCAGCTTAATAGATGGCTACACCTTC. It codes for CASSLIDGYTF.

CDR3 sequence: CSARLVGKQFF. CDR3 DNA sequence: TGCAGTGCTAGACTTGTCGGGAAGCAGTTCTTC. V is TRBV20-1 and J is TRBJ2-1; a weak D match, TRBD2 (5 bases). V was shortened by 2 bases and J by 11 bases, with 10 bases between the two germline ends. The CDR3 extends over 11 amino acids. The germline V gene has CDR1 DFQATT and CDR2 SNEGSKA (reference sequence).

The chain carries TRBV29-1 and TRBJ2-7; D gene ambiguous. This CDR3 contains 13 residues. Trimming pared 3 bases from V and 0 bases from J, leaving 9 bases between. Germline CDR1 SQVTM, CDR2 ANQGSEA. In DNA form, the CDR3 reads TGCAGCGTTGAGGGTGTTCTCTCCTACGAGCAGTACTTC. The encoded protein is CSVEGVLSYEQYF.

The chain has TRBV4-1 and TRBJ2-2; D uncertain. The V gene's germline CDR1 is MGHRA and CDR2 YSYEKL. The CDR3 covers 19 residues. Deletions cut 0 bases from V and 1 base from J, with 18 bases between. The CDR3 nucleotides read TGCGCCAGCAGCCAAGATATATGGCGGCTTAGAATGAACACCGGGGAGCTGTTTTTT. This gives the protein CASSQDIWRLRMNTGELFF.

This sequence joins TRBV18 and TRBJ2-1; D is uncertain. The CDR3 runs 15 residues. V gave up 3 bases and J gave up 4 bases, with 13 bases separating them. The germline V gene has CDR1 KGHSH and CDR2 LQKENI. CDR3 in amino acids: CASSPTDGPYNEQFF. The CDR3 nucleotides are TGTGCCAGCTCACCCACTGACGGACCTTACAATGAGCAGTTCTTC.

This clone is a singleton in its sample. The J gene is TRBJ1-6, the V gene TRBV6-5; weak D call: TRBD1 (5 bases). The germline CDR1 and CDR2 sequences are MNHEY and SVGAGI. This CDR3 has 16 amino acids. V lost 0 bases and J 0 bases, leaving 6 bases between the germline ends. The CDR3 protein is CASSYSGLSYNSPLHF. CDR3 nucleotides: TGTGCCAGCAGTTACTCGGGGCTCTCCTATAATTCACCCCTCCACTTT.

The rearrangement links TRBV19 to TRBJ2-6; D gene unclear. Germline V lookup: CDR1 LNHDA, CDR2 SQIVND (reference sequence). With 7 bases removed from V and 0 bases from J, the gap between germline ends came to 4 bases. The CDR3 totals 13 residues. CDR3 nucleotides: TGTGCCAGTACTAGCTCTGGGGCCAACGTCCTGACTTTC. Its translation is CASTSSGANVLTF.

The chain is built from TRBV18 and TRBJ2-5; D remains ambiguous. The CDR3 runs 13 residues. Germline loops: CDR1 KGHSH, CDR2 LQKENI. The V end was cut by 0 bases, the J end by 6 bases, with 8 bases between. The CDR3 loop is CASSPPVPKTQYF. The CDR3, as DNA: TGTGCCAGCTCACCACCCGTACCGAAGACCCAGTACTTC.

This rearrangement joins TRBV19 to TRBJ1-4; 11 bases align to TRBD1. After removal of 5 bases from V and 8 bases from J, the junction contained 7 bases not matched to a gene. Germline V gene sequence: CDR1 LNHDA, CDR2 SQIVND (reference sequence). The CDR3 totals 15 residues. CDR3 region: CASSLRTGGSEKLFF. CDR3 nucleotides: TGTGCCAGTAGTCTCCGGACAGGGGGCAGCGAAAAACTGTTTTTT.

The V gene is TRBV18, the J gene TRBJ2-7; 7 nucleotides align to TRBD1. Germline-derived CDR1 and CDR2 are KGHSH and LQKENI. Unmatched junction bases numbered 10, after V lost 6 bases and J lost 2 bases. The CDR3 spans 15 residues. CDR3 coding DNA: TGTGCCAGCTCCGACACTACAGGGGTGGCCTACGAGCAGTACTTC. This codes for CASSDTTGVAYEQYF.

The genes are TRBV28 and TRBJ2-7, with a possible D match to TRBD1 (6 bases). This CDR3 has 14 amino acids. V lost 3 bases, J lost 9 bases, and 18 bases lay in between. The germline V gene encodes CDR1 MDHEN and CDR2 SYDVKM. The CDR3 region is CASSLPGRGSGQYF. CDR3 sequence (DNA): TGTGCCAGCAGTTTGCCGGGCAGGGGCTCGGGGCAGTACTTC.

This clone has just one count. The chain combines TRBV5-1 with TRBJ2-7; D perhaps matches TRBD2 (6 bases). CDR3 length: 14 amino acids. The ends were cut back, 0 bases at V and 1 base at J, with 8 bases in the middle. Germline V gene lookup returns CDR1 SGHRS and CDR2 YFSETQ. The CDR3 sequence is CASSLASASYEQYF. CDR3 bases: TGCGCCAGCAGCTTGGCTAGCGCTTCCTACGAGCAGTACTTC.

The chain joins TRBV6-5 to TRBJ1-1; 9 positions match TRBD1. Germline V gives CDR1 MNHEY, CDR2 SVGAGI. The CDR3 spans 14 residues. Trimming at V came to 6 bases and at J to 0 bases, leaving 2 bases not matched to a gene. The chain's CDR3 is CASRGQGLNTEAFF. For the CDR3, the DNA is TGTGCCAGCAGGGGACAGGGTTTGAACACTGAAGCTTTCTTT.

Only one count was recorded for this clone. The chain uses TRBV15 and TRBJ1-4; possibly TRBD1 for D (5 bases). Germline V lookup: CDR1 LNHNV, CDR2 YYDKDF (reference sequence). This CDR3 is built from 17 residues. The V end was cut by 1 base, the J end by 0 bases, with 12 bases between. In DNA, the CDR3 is TGTGCCACCAGCAGAGCCCCCCCGACAGCAACTAATGAAAAACTGTTTTTT. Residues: CATSRAPPTATNEKLFF.

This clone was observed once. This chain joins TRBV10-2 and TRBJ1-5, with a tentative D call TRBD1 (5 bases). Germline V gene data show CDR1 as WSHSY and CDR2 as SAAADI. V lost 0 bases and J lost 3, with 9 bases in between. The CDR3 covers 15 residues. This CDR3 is CASSESRGDNQPQHF. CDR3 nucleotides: TGCGCCAGCAGTGAGTCAAGAGGGGACAATCAGCCCCAGCATTTT.

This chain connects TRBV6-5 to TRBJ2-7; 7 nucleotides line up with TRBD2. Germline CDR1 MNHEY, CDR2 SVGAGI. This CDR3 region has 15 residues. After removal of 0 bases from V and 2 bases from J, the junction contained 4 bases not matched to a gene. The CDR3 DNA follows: TGTGCCAGCAGTTACTCCTCGGGACTACCCTACGAGCAGTACTTC. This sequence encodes CASSYSSGLPYEQYF.

CDR3 amino acids: CAISLGGSTDTQYF. As DNA, the CDR3 is TGTGCCATCAGCCTAGGGGGGAGCACAGATACGCAGTATTTT. This chain joins TRBV28 and TRBJ2-3; D may match TRBD1 or TRBD2 (6 bases each). The CDR3 is made up of 14 amino acids. Trimming pared 10 bases from V and 0 bases from J, leaving 14 bases between. CDR1 and CDR2 (germline): MDHEN, SYDVKM.

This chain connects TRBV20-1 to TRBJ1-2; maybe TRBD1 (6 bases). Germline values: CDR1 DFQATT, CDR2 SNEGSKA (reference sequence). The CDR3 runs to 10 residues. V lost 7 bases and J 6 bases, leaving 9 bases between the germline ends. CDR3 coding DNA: TGCAGTGTTTCAGGGGATGGCTACACCTTC. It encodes CSVSGDGYTF.

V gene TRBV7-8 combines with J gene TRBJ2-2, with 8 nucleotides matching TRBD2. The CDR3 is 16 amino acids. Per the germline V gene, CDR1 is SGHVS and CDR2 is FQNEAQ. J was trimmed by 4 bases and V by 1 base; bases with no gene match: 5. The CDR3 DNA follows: TGTGCCAGCAGCTTAGTCAGAGCGGGAGTCACCGGGGAGCTGTTTTTT. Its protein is CASSLVRAGVTGELFF.

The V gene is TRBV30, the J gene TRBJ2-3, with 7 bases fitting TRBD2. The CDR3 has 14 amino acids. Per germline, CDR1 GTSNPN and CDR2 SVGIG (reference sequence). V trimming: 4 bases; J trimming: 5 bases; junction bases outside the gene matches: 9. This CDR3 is CAWTDSGVGDTQYF. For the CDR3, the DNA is TGTGCCTGGACCGACAGCGGGGTGGGAGATACGCAGTATTTT.

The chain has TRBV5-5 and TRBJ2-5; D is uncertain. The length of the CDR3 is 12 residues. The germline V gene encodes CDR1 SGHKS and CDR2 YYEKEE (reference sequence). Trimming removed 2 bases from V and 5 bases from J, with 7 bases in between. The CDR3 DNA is TGTGCCAGCAGCTTCTGGTCCGAGACCCAGTACTTC. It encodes CASSFWSETQYF.

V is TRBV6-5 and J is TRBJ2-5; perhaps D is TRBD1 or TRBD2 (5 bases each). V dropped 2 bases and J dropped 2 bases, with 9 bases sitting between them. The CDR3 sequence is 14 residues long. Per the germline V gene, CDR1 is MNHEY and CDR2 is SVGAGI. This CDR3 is CASSYPGRQETQYF. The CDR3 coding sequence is TGTGCCAGCAGTTACCCGGGACGGCAAGAGACCCAGTACTTC.

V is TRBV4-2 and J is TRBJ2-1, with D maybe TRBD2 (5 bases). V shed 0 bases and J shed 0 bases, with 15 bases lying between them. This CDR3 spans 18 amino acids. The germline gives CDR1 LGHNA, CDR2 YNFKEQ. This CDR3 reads CASSQDSLALSSYNEQFF. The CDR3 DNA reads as TGTGCCAGCAGCCAAGATAGCCTAGCACTGAGCTCCTACAATGAGCAGTTCTTC.

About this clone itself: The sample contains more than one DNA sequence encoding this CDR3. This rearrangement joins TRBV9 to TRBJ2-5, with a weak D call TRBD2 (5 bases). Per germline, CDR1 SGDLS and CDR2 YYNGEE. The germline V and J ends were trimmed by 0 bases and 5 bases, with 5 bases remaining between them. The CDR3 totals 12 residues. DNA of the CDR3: TGTGCCAGCAGCGTAGGAGGGGAGACCCAGTACTTC. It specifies CASSVGGETQYF.